Presented here are 10 T cell receptor beta chains from one specimen sequenced in a study of Ad26.COV2.S vaccination and SARS-CoV-2 variants. Data came from immunoSEQ multiplex PCR; TCRdb stores just in-frame clones and leaves some out. The sample lists 400,000 or so clones, approximately 90% seen once, with roughly 3.2% in the top ten. As for treatment: roughly 18 received Ad26.COV2.S at low or high dose, single or two shots; several received placebo; per-sample allocation not given. It was on day 63 after the first vaccine or placebo injection that samples were taken. The sequenced sample was peripheral blood, obtained in a trial of Ad26.COV2.S vaccine versus placebo. All receptors derive from a person aged 18 to 65 who received the Ad26.COV2.S COVID-19 vaccine or a placebo.

This clone showed up just once. The sample carries other DNA sequences with the same CDR3. The chain combines TRBV2 with TRBJ1-2, with D uncertain. V was shortened by 8 bases and J by 6 bases, with 13 bases between the two germline ends. The CDR3 runs 12 residues. CDR1 SNHLY and CDR2 FYNNEI come from the germline V gene. CDR3 coding DNA: TGTGCCAGCGCAGCACTATCAGATGGCTACACCTTC. Protein: CASAALSDGYTF. The full variable domain, in which reference TRBV2 and TRBJ1-2 provide the parts outside the CDR3, is EPEVTQTPSHQVTQMGQEVILRCVPISNHLYFYWYRQILGQKVEFLVSFYNNEISEKSEIFDDQFSVERPDGSNFTLKIRSTKLEDSAMYFCASAALSDGYTFGSGTRLTVV.

The genes are TRBV11-2 and TRBJ2-5; D gene uncertain. Per germline, CDR1 SGHAT and CDR2 FQNNGV. The CDR3 loop spans 13 amino acids. Trimming pared 10 bases from V and 2 bases from J, leaving 14 bases between. The CDR3, as DNA: TGTGCCACCCGGGCTAGATTACAAGAGACCCAGTACTTC. Translated: CATRARLQETQYF.

CDR3 amino acids: CASSENSLTDTQYF. CDR3 DNA sequence: TGTGCCAGCAGTGAGAACAGCCTCACAGATACGCAGTATTTT. This chain joins TRBV25-1 and TRBJ2-3; the D is unclear. V was clipped by 3 bases and J by 2 bases, with 9 bases between them. Looked up from germline, CDR1 is MGHDK and CDR2 is SYGVNS. The length of the CDR3 is 14 residues.

The chain uses TRBV5-4 and TRBJ2-1; D tentatively reads TRBD1 or TRBD2 (6 bases each). The CDR3 spans 16 residues. Germline CDR1 SGHNT, CDR2 YYREEE (reference sequence). V shed 0 bases and J shed 0 bases, with 10 bases lying between them. The chain's CDR3 is CASSLGGASSYNEQFF. The CDR3 coding sequence is TGTGCCAGCAGCTTGGGGGGGGCGAGCTCCTACAATGAGCAGTTCTTC.

This chain uses TRBV4-1 with TRBJ2-1, with D possibly matching TRBD1 (5 bases). Per the germline V gene, CDR1 is MGHRA and CDR2 is YSYEKL. This CDR3 spans 16 amino acids. Trimming took 1 base from V and 2 from J, leaving 12 bases between them. Here the CDR3 reads CASSQGGDRPYNEQFF. CDR3 coding DNA: TGCGCCAGCAGCCAAGGGGGCGATAGACCCTACAATGAGCAGTTCTTC.

The chain combines TRBV4-3 with TRBJ2-1; 10 bases match TRBD1. The germline gives CDR1 LGHNA, CDR2 YSLEER. CDR3 size: 16 residues. The V and J ends lost 3 bases and 8 bases, in that order; junction bases with no gene match: 10. This chain's CDR3 is CASSHLSGTGVDEQFF. CDR3 nucleotides: TGCGCCAGCAGCCATTTATCCGGGACAGGGGTGGATGAGCAGTTCTTC.

The V gene is TRBV11-2, the J gene TRBJ2-7; D gene unclear. Germline assignment: CDR1 SGHAT and CDR2 FQNNGV. CDR3 size: 14 residues. V lost 0 bases and J lost 0, with 6 bases in between. In DNA, the CDR3 is TGTGCCAGCAGCTTAGACGGGTACTCCTACGAGCAGTACTTC. This translates into CASSLDGYSYEQYF.

V is TRBV5-4 and J is TRBJ2-1; 8 bases match TRBD2. Trimming removed 1 base from V and 3 bases from J; junction bases left unmatched: 6. Germline V gene lookup returns CDR1 SGHNT and CDR2 YYREEE (reference sequence). This CDR3 contains 16 residues. The CDR3 nucleotides read TGTGCCAGCAGCTTGAGGGCTAGCGGGCTCTACAATGAGCAGTTCTTC. Encoded protein: CASSLRASGLYNEQFF.

The gene calls are TRBV7-2 and TRBJ2-7, with TRBD1 identical over 10 bases. V shed 5 bases, J shed 5 bases, and the junction held 9 bases outside the gene matches. The length of the CDR3 is 15 residues. The germline CDR1 and CDR2 sequences are SGHTA and FQGNSA. Written as DNA, the CDR3 is TGTGCCAGCAGCGGACAGACAGGGGGCATCGACGAGCAGTACTTC. As protein: CASSGQTGGIDEQYF.

In nucleotides, the CDR3 is TGTGCCAGCAGCCAGGCTGCCCTGACTGGAAACACCATATATTTT. Amino acid sequence: CASSQAALTGNTIYF. V and J are TRBV3-1 (or the pseudogene TRBV3-2) and TRBJ1-3; D gene unclear. Germline CDR1 LGHDT, CDR2 YNNKEL (reference sequence). CDR3 length: 15 amino acids. V gave up 3 bases and J gave up 2 bases, with 11 bases separating them.